This TCR beta chain stems from a study of memory CD4+ T cells and cytomegalovirus serostatus. Study-wide findings and caveats: Each of 67 CMV-associated TCRbeta sequences occurred in one to five individuals. A US-trained random forest predicted CMV serostatus with median AUC roughly 0.91.

The protocol was immunoSEQ multiplex PCR, while the TCRdb copy is restricted to in-frame clones and leaves out a portion. The table has around 45,000 clones, roughly 80% seen once. Single viable CD3+CD4+CD8-CD45RO+ cells were sorted as the memory CD4+ T cells. Serostatus was set by detecting CMV pp150, pp28, p38, p52 IgG. After thawing, CD4+ T cells were positively selected. About this clone itself: The antigen is not known.

CDR3 length: 14 amino acids. Germline V gene data show CDR1 as SGHTS and CDR2 as YDEGEE. V gene TRBV5-8 combines with J gene TRBJ2-7; D may be TRBD2 (5 bases). The source material was memory CD4+ T cells from blood. The receptor was derived from an adult in good health and CMV-seronegative. The CDR3 spells CAQRPITSGYEQYF. CDR3 sequence (DNA): TGTGCGCAAAGGCCGATAACGTCGGGATACGAGCAGTACTTC.